These T cell receptor beta chains were read from a single sample in a study of T cell responses to AZD1222 COVID-19 vaccine. Profiling relied on immunoSEQ multiplex PCR, and the TCRdb table lists in-frame clones only, not all of them. The repertoire holds about 160,000 clones, roughly 90% seen once, with about 4.3% in the top ten. The sample here was peripheral blood, taken 28 days after the second AZD1222 dose. The source is an adult who received the AZD1222 COVID-19 vaccine. Each CDR3 is given without its conserved first and last residue. D genes are given only for firm matches. Clone size, where shown, is once, few, many, or a class for clones that have expanded.

clone size	V gene	D gene	CDR3 protein
NA	TRBV11-2	TRBD1	ASSPSYRGMNTEAF
few	TRBV4-2	TRBD1	ASSQEAGQGPDTQY
NA	TRBV4-1	NA	ASSWGPDTQY
NA	TRBV7-9	TRBD1	ASSLRTGGSGNTIY
NA	TRBV28	NA	ASTPIGEGDTQY
NA	TRBV18	NA	ASSPQGAGTNTEAF
few	TRBV29-1	NA	SATTDVDSGANVLT
NA	TRBV6-5	NA	ASGEWEGGNYGYT
NA	TRBV6-5	NA	ATSASAATNEKLF
NA	TRBV12-3/TRBV12-4	NA	ASSLGENTEAF
NA	TRBV6-2/TRBV6-3	NA	ASSNGGPFEF
NA	TRBV3-1/TRBV3-2	TRBD1	ASSQVTGGTEAF
NA	TRBV12-3/TRBV12-4	NA	ASSFVDTDTQY
NA	TRBV27	NA	ASSLSSQWNGYT
NA	TRBV7-9	NA	ASSVKVRNTEAF
NA	TRBV30	NA	AWSVDTGMNTEAF
NA	TRBV29-1	NA	SVEFLFGEQY
NA	TRBV2	NA	ASSVGGSGDTQY
NA	TRBV9	TRBD1	ASSTRTGTTIYGYT
NA	TRBV6-5	NA	ASRPWGINQPQH
NA	TRBV11-3	NA	ASSLDPAGLIRDTEAF
few	TRBV15	TRBD1	ATSRDRGNGYT
NA	TRBV7-2	NA	ASSFAAQGALF
NA	TRBV10-2	NA	ASNRAGELF
NA	TRBV10-3	TRBD2	ATRLALTNGEQF
NA	TRBV5-4	NA	ASSQEAAGANYGYT
NA	TRBV30	TRBD1	AWTYGQGWAYEQY
once	TRBV29-1	NA	SVAVEGGGETQY
few	TRBV15	NA	ATSRDQGRAF
NA	TRBV5-5	NA	ATRRGEETQY
NA	TRBV10-3	NA	AISEFDGTGELF
NA	TRBV4-2	NA	ASSEGRVANTGELF
NA	TRBV5-5	NA	ASSRDNAPLH
NA	TRBV30	NA	AWSVGRINQPQH
NA	TRBV5-4	NA	ASSSRSPGLPEAF
NA	TRBV6-1	NA	ASSESSTNRHNSPLH
few	TRBV29-1	NA	SVRGGGGLSYNEQF
NA	TRBV19	NA	ASGLMTNSPLH
NA	TRBV6-5	TRBD1	ASRGTGLSEQY
NA	TRBV5-1	NA	ASSFNEDYGYT
NA	TRBV19	NA	ASSLGGASNQPQH
NA	TRBV11-2	NA	ASSLARALPF
NA	TRBV5-8	NA	ASTTGGGNQPQH
NA	TRBV6-5	NA	ASSSWGGNYGYT
once	TRBV7-9	NA	ASSQRGGAYGYT
NA	TRBV19	NA	ASSIGGSTDTQY
few	TRBV4-2	NA	ASSQAGGDNNYGYT